The present entry profiles one TCR beta chain with its context. Its specificity is not known. This entry belongs to a study of T-cell memory formation after mild COVID-19. Study as a whole: Largely, the TCR clusters proved donor specific. Regarding the study as a whole: Day 15 to 85 contracting clones showed balanced CD4/CD8; day 15 to 37 expanders favored CD4+. Mainly CM and EM harbored the contracting CD4+ clones; mainly EMRA harbored the CD8+ ones. Memory cells collected pre-infection included some clones that later responded, suggesting cross-reactive memory joined.

In TCRdb, the 5' RACE reads were re-called with MiXCR into one record per CDR3 protein. The table has 50,000 to 70,000 distinct CDR3 sequences, more than 9% seen once. The CDR3 extends over 14 amino acids. Germline V gene lookup returns CDR1 MNHEY and CDR2 SMNVEV (reference sequence). Trimming pared 6 bases from V and 2 bases from J, leaving 13 bases between. The sequenced material came from PBMCs or a T cell subset sorted from them (not recorded which). The receptor comes from a man between 18 and 29 years old who had mild COVID-19 (a few samples of this study predate the infection). Cell type and time point are not known. The chain combines TRBV27 with TRBJ1-2, with a tentative D call TRBD1 (5 bases). The CDR3 nucleotides read TGTGCCAGCAGCCCCCGGGGGGAGAACTATGGCTACACCTTC. Its protein product is CASSPRGENYGYTF.